The rows below give T cell receptor beta chains drawn from one sample of a study of blood T cell repertoires in COVID-19. Method: immunoSEQ multiplex PCR; TCRdb's copy keeps in-frame clones and lacks some. There are under 250,000 clones in the sample; about nine tenths occur only once, and 5.5% to 8% lies in the top ten. The material sequenced was peripheral blood. These receptors were obtained from a man between 60 and 70 years old who had recovered from COVID-19. Each CDR3 is given with its conserved first and last residue. The D gene is left open where the match is weak. Rows give clone size only sometimes, using once, few, many, or a class for an expanded clone.

V: TRBV11-2
D: TRBD2
J: TRBJ2-7
size: -
DNA: TGTGCCAGCAGCCCAATCAGCGGGAAACGCGAGCAGTACTTC
CDR3: CASSPISGKREQYF

V: TRBV5-1
D: -
J: TRBJ1-5
size: -
DNA: TGCGCCAGCAGCCTTACAGTAGATCAGCCCCAGCATTTT
CDR3: CASSLTVDQPQHF

V: TRBV10-1
D: TRBD2
J: TRBJ2-7
size: -
DNA: TGCGCCAGCAGCTCTCCTACTAGCGGGAGTTACGAGCAGTACTTC
CDR3: CASSSPTSGSYEQYF

V: TRBV5-1
D: TRBD1
J: TRBJ1-2
size: -
DNA: TGCGCCAGCAGCTCCCGGACAGGCTATGGCTACACCTTC
CDR3: CASSSRTGYGYTF

V: TRBV9
D: TRBD1
J: TRBJ1-1
size: -
DNA: TGTGCCAGCAGTCCCACAGGGGGGGGCACTGAAGCTTTCTTT
CDR3: CASSPTGGGTEAFF

V: TRBV29-1
D: -
J: TRBJ1-1
size: -
DNA: TGCAGCGGACAGACAGCTATGAACACTGAAGCTTTCTTT
CDR3: CSGQTAMNTEAFF

V: TRBV7-8
D: -
J: TRBJ1-1
size: -
DNA: TGTGCCAGCAGCTTAATTGATAGAGGGAAGACTGAAGCTTTCTTT
CDR3: CASSLIDRGKTEAFF

V: TRBV30
D: -
J: TRBJ2-1
size: -
DNA: TGTGCCTGCACCGAAACTAGTGAGCAGTTCTTC
CDR3: CACTETSEQFF

V: TRBV9
D: TRBD2
J: TRBJ2-5
size: once
DNA: TGTGCCAGCAGCGTAAACAGCGGGGGTGTGGAGACCCAGTACTTC
CDR3: CASSVNSGGVETQYF

V: TRBV5-1
D: -
J: TRBJ1-5
size: -
DNA: TGCGCCAGCAGCCCGGGGGGTTTTAGCAATCAGCCCCAGCATTTT
CDR3: CASSPGGFSNQPQHF

V: TRBV4-1
D: TRBD2
J: TRBJ2-1
size: -
DNA: TGCGCCAGCAGCGAAAGACTAGCGGGAGGTCCGCAGTTCTTC
CDR3: CASSERLAGGPQFF